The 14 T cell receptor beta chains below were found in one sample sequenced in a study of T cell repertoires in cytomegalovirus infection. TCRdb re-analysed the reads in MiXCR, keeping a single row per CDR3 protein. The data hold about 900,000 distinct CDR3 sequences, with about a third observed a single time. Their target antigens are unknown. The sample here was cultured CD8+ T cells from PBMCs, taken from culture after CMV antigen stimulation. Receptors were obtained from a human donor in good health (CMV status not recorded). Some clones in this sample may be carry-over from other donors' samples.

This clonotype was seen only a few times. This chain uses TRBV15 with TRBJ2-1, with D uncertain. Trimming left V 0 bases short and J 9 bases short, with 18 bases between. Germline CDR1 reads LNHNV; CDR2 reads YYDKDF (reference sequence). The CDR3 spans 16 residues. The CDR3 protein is CATSRDLGNPSAEQFF. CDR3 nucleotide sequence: TGTGCCACCAGCAGAGATCTTGGGAACCCCTCGGCTGAGCAGTTCTTC.

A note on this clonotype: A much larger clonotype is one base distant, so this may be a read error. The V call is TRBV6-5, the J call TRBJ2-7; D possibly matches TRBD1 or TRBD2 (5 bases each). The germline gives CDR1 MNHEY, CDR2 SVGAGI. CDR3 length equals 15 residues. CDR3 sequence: CASSPGPVSSFEQYV. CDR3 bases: TGTGCCAGCAGTCCGGGACCCGTGAGCTCCTTCGAGCAGTACGTC.

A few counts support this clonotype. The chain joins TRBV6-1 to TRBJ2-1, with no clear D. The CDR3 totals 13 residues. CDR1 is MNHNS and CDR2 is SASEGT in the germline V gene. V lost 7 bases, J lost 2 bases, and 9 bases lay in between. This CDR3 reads CASTPTAYNEQFF. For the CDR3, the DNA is TGTGCCAGCACCCCGACGGCCTACAATGAGCAGTTCTTC.

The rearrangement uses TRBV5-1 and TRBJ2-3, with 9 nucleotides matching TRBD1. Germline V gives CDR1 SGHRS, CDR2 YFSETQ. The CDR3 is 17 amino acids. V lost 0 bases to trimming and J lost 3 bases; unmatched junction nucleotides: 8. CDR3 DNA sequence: TGCGCCAGCAGCTTGGGGGGACAGGGACTTTGGACAGATACGCAGTATTTT. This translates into CASSLGGQGLWTDTQYF.

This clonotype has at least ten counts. The CDR3 spells CASSFGLLDQPQHF. The CDR3 DNA reads as TGTGCCAGCAGCTTCGGACTACTCGATCAGCCCCAGCATTTT. This chain joins TRBV7-2 and TRBJ1-5; D not resolved. Germline lookup yields CDR1 SGHTA and CDR2 FQGNSA. The CDR3 runs 14 residues. Trimming took 3 bases from V and 5 from J, leaving 11 bases between them.

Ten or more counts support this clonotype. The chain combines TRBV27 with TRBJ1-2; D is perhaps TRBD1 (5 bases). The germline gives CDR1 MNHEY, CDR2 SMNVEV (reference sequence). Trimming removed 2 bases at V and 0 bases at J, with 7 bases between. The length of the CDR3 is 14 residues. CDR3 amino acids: CASSLTGANYGYTF. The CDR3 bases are TGTGCCAGCAGTTTAACAGGAGCTAACTATGGCTACACCTTC.

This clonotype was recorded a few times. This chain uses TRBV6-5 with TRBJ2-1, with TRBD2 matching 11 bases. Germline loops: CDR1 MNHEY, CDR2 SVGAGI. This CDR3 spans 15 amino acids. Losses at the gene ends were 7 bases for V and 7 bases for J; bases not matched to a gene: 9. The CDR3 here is CASNDLAGGRNEQFF. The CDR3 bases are TGTGCCAGCAACGACCTAGCGGGGGGCCGAAATGAGCAGTTCTTC.

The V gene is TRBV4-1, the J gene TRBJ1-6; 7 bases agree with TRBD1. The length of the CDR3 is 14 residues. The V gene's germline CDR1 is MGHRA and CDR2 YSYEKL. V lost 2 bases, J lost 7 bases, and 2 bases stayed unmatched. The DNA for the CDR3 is TGCGCCAGCAGCCAAATGGACAGGAATTCACCCCTCCACTTT. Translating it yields CASSQMDRNSPLHF.

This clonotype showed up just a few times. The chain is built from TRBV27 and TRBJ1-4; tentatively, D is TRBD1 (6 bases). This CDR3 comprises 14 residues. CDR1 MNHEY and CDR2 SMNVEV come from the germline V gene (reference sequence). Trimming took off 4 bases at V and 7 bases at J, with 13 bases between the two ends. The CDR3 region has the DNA TGTGCCAGCAGTTCCCGGGGGGCATTTGAAAAACTGTTTTTT. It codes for CASSSRGAFEKLFF.

The CDR3 sequence: CAGQGSDLGEAFF. The CDR3, as DNA: TGTGCCGGCCAGGGTTCGGATTTGGGTGAAGCTTTCTTT. The chain has TRBV7-9 and TRBJ1-1; D possibly corresponds to TRBD1 (5 bases). There are 13 residues in the CDR3. Per the germline V gene, CDR1 is SEHNR and CDR2 is FQNEAQ (reference sequence). The ends were cut back, 11 bases at V and 7 bases at J, with 20 bases in the middle.

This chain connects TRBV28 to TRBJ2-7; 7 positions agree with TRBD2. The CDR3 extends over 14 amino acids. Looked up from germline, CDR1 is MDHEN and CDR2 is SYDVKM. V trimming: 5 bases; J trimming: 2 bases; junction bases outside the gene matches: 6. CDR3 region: CASSGGDPAYEQYV. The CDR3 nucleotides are TGTGCCAGCAGTGGGGGGGACCCAGCCTACGAGCAGTACGTC.

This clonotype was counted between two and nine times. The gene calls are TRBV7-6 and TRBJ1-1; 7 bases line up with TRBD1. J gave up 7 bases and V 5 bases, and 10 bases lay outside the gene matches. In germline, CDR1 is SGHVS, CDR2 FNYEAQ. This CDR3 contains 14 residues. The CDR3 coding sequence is TGTGCCAGCAGCCCCCGAGGGCGGGACAGTGAAGCTTTCTTT. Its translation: CASSPRGRDSEAFF. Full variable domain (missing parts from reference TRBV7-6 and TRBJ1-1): GAGVSQSPRYKVTKRGQDVALRCDPISGHVSLYWYRQALGQGPEFLTYFNYEAQQDKSGLPNDRFSAERPEGSISTLTIQRTEQRDSAMYRCASSPRGRDSEAFFGQGTRLTVV.

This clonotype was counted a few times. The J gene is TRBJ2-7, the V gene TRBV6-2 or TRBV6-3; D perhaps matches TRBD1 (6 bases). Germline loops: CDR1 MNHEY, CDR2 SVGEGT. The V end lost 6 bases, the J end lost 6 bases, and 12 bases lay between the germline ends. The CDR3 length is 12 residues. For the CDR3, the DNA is TGTGCCAGCAGCTACACAGGGAGCGAGCAGTACGTC. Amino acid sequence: CASSYTGSEQYV.

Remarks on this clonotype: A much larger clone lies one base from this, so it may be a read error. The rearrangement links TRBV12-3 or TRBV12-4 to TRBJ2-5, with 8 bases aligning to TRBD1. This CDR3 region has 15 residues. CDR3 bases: TGTGTCAGCAGCCCTACAGGGGGTCGTCGGGAGACCCAGTACTTC. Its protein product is CVSSPTGGRRETQYF.